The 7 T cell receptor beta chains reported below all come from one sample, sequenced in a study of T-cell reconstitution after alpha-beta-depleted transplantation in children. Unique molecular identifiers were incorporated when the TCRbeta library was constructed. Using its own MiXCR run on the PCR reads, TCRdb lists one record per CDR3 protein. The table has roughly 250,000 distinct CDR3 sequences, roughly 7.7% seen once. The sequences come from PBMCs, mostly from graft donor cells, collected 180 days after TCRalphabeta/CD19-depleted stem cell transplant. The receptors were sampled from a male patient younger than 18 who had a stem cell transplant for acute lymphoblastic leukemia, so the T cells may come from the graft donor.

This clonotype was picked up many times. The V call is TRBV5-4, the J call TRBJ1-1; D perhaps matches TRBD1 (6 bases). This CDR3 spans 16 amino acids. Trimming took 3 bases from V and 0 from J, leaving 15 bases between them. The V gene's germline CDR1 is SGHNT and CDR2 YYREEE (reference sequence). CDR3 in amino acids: CASSSSPGHLNTEAFF. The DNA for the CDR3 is TGTGCCAGCAGCTCCAGCCCGGGACACTTGAACACTGAAGCTTTCTTT. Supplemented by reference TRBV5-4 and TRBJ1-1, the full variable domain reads ETGVTQSPTHLIKTRGQQVTLRCSSQSGHNTVSWYQQALGQGPQFIFQYYREEENGRGNFPPRFSGLQFPNYSSELNVNALELDDSALYLCASSSSPGHLNTEAFFGQGTRLTVV.

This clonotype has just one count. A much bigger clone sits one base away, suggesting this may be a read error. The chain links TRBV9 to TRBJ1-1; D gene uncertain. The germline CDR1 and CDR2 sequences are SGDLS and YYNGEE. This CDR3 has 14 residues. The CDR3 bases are TGTGCCAGCAGCGTAGCGACCGTGAACACTGGAGCTTTCTTT. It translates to CASSVATVNTGAFF.

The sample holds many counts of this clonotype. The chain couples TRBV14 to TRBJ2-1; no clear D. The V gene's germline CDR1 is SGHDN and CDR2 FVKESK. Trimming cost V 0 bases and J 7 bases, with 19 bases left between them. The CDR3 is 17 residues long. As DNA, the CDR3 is TGTGCCAGCAGCCAAGATAAGCTAGGAACGAGGCCAAATGAGCAGTTCTTC. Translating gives CASSQDKLGTRPNEQFF.

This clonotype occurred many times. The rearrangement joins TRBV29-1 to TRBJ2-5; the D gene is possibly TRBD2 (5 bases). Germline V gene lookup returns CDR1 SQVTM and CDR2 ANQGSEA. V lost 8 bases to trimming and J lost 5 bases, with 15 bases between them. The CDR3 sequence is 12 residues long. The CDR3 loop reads CSLTLAGETQYF. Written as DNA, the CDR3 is TGCAGCCTGACTCTAGCAGGCGAGACCCAGTACTTC.

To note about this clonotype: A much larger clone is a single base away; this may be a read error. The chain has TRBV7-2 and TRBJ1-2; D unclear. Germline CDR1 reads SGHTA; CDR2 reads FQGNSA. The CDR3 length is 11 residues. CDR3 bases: TGTGCCAGCGACGGTTCCTATGGCTACAGCTTC. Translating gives CASDGSYGYSF.

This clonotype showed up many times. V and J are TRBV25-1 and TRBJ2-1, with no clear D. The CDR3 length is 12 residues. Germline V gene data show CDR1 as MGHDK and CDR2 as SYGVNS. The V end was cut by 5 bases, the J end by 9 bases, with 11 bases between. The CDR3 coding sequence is TGTGCCAGCAGTAGCGACCCAATTGAGCAGTTCTTC. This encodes CASSSDPIEQFF.

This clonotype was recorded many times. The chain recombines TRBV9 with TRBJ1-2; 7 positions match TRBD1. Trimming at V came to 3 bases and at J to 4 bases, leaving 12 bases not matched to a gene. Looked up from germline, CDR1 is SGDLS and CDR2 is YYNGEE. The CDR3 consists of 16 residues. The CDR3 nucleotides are TGTGCCAGCAGCGCTGGACAGGACCAGGGTTCCTATGGCTACACCTTC. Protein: CASSAGQDQGSYGYTF.